Listed below are T cell receptor beta chains from one sample, sequenced in a study of beta chain features in type 1 diabetes. Only in-frame clones appear in the TCRdb table, and some are missing; sequencing was by immunoSEQ multiplex PCR. The sample consists of about 150,000 clones, 9% to 12% of them appearing once. What was sequenced was central memory CD4+ T cells from blood. These receptor sequences come from a man aged 25-45 years with type 1 diabetes. CDR3s include the opening cysteine and the closing phenylalanine or tryptophan. D genes are given only for firm matches. Where a row states a size, it is once, few, many or the class of an expanded clone; other rows omit it.

j_gene	v_gene	d_gene	abundance	CDR3nt	CDR3aa
TRBJ2-5	TRBV28	TRBD2	few	TGTGCCAGCAGTTCCTTAGCGGGGCGACAAGAGACCCAGTACTTC	CASSSLAGRQETQYF
TRBJ2-7	TRBV28	TRBD2	few	TGTGCCAGCAGTATTACGACTAGCGGGACTGTCCTCGAGCAGTACTTC	CASSITTSGTVLEQYF
TRBJ1-2	TRBV5-8	TRBD1	few	TGTGCCAGCAGCCAAGACAGGGATTATGGCTACACCTTC	CASSQDRDYGYTF
TRBJ1-1	TRBV2	TRBD1	-	TGTGCCGGCTCCCGGGACAGAGCCATGAACACTGAAGCTTTCTTT	CAGSRDRAMNTEAFF
TRBJ1-1	TRBV29-1	-	-	TGCAGCGGCCGCCGGGATACGACGAACACTGAAGCTTTCTTT	CSGRRDTTNTEAFF
TRBJ1-2	TRBV29-1	-	-	TGCAGCGGGGGGGGCACTCTCTATGGCTACACCTTC	CSGGGTLYGYTF
TRBJ2-3	TRBV9	-	few	TGTGCCAGCAGCGTAGGCGGAGCTAACACAGATACGCAGTATTTT	CASSVGGANTDTQYF
TRBJ1-2	TRBV18	TRBD1	-	TGTGCCAGCTCAACAGACAGGGCTGGATATGGCTACACCTTC	CASSTDRAGYGYTF
TRBJ2-2	TRBV2	-	-	TGTGCCAGCAACCTAGCGATCGGCGGGGAGCTGTTTTTT	CASNLAIGGELFF
TRBJ1-1	TRBV5-1	TRBD1	-	TGCGCCAGCAGTGTGGAAGGACAGGGGAAAACTGAAGCTTTCTTT	CASSVEGQGKTEAFF
TRBJ2-3	TRBV15	TRBD2	few	TGTGCCACCAGCAGATTGGGGGGGACTAGCACAGATACGCAGTATTTT	CATSRLGGTSTDTQYF
TRBJ2-2	TRBV9	TRBD2	-	TGTGCCAGCAGCGAAGTGCCGGGACTAGCGGGAACCGGGGAGCTGTTTTTT	CASSEVPGLAGTGELFF
TRBJ2-7	TRBV7-9	TRBD2	few	TGTGCCAGCAGCTTATTTGCGGGAGAAACCTACGAGCAGTACTTC	CASSLFAGETYEQYF
TRBJ2-1	TRBV5-4	-	few	TGTGCCAGCAGCTTGGGTATTCCGAGCTCCTACAATGAGCAGTTCTTC	CASSLGIPSSYNEQFF
TRBJ2-7	TRBV7-9	-	-	TGTGCCAGCAGCTTAACATCCCCCTACGAGCAGTACTTC	CASSLTSPYEQYF
TRBJ2-5	TRBV7-8	-	many	TGTGCCAGCAGTCCTACCAGGGTTCAAGAGACCCAGTACTTC	CASSPTRVQETQYF
TRBJ2-1	TRBV30	-	few	TGTGCCTGGAGGGTTTTCAGAGAGCAGTTCTTC	CAWRVFREQFF
TRBJ1-2	TRBV29-1	TRBD1	few	TGCAGCGCTACGACAGGGGGCATAACGGGTGGCTACACCTTC	CSATTGGITGGYTF
TRBJ2-5	TRBV5-6	TRBD2	few	TGTGCCAGCAGCCCACTAGCGATGGAGACCCAGTACTTC	CASSPLAMETQYF
TRBJ2-2	TRBV6-6	-	-	TGTGCCAGCACCTTGGACAGGAACACCGGGGAGCTGTTTTTT	CASTLDRNTGELFF
TRBJ1-1	TRBV4-1	-	few	TGCGCCAGCAGAGTACAGGACCTAATGAACACTGAAGCTTTCTTT	CASRVQDLMNTEAFF
TRBJ2-3	TRBV12-5	TRBD2	-	TGTGCTAGTGGTTTGACCCGGGAGGGAGATACGCAGTATTTT	CASGLTREGDTQYF
TRBJ2-7	TRBV9	-	few	TGTGCCAGCAGCGTAGTGGACGGGATAGGTTACGACGAGCAGTACTTC	CASSVVDGIGYDEQYF
TRBJ2-3	TRBV7-3	-	-	TGTGCCAGCAGCTCGGCACCTCTCGGCGGGAGCACAGATACGCAGTATTTT	CASSSAPLGGSTDTQYF
TRBJ1-5	TRBV2	-	-	TGTGCCAGCAGTTACGGGCAGCCCCAGCATTTT	CASSYGQPQHF
TRBJ2-7	TRBV5-1	TRBD1	-	TGCGCCAGCAGCTTGGGACATGCAGGGGGCTCCTACGAGCAGTACTTC	CASSLGHAGGSYEQYF
TRBJ2-5	TRBV28	-	few	TGTGCCAGCTCGAGCGAGACCCAGTACTTC	CASSSETQYF
TRBJ2-5	TRBV6-6	TRBD1	-	TGTGCCAGCATGGTAGGACAGGGTCTGGAGACCCAGTACTTC	CASMVGQGLETQYF
TRBJ2-7	TRBV29-1	-	-	TGCAGCGTTGGTGGGCTAGCAGCTCGCGAGCAGTACTTC	CSVGGLAAREQYF
TRBJ2-3	TRBV18	TRBD2	-	TGTGCCAGCTCCATCCTAGCGGGAGGAGACACAGATACGCAGTATTTT	CASSILAGGDTDTQYF
TRBJ2-7	TRBV28	TRBD2	few	TGTGCCAGCACGACGAGCGGGAGTTTCCACGAGCAGTACTTC	CASTTSGSFHEQYF
TRBJ1-2	TRBV9	-	few	TGTGCCAGCAGCGTAAGAGGGACTGGCGGCTACACCTTC	CASSVRGTGGYTF
TRBJ2-1	TRBV4-3	TRBD1	-	TGCGCCAGCAGCCCTTTGGCCGGGACAGGGGGCCTCAATGAGCAGTTCTTC	CASSPLAGTGGLNEQFF
TRBJ1-1	TRBV7-9	-	few	TGTGCCAGCAGCTTAGTTATAGGGGACACTGAAGCTTTCTTT	CASSLVIGDTEAFF
TRBJ1-2	TRBV7-9	-	-	TGTGCCAGCAGCTTGCAGGGTAATGTCTATGGCTACACCTTC	CASSLQGNVYGYTF
TRBJ2-1	TRBV14	-	-	TGTGCCAGCAGCCAAGATCGAGGTACGCAAATATTCTTC	CASSQDRGTQIFF
TRBJ2-7	TRBV7-2	-	few	TGTGCCAGTTCAAAGCGGAATGTAGCGGACTCCTACGAGCAGTACTTC	CASSKRNVADSYEQYF
TRBJ1-1	TRBV4-3	TRBD1	-	TGCGCCAGCAGCCTTGACAGGGACACTGAAGCTTTCTTT	CASSLDRDTEAFF
TRBJ1-1	TRBV9	-	-	TGTGCCAGCAGCGCGGCGGGAGGGGGGGATGACACTGAAGCTTTCTTT	CASSAAGGGDDTEAFF
TRBJ2-1	TRBV5-1	TRBD2	-	TGCGCCAGCAGCTTTAGGGTAACGGGAGGCAATGAGCAGTTCTTC	CASSFRVTGGNEQFF
TRBJ2-5	TRBV6-1	TRBD2	-	TGTGCCAGCAGGGGTGGGACTAGCGGATCGGGGACCCAGTACTTC	CASRGGTSGSGTQYF